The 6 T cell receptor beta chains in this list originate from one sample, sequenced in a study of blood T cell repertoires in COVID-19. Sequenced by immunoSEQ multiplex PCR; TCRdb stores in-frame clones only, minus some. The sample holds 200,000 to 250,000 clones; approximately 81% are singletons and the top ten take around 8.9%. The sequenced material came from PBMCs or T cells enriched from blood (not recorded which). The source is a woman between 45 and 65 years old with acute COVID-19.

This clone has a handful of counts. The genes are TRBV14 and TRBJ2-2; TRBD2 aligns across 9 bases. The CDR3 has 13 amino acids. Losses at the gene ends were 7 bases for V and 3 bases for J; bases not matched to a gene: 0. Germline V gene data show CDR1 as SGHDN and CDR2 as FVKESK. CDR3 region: CASTSGDTGELFF. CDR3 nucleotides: TGTGCCAGCACTAGCGGGGACACCGGGGAGCTGTTTTTT.

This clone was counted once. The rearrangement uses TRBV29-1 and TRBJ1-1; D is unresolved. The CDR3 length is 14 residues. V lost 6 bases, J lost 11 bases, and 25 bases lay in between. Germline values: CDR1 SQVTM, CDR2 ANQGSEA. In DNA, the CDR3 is TGCAGCGTCACCCCCGCGGATTATATGGTGTCGGCTTTCTTT. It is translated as CSVTPADYMVSAFF.

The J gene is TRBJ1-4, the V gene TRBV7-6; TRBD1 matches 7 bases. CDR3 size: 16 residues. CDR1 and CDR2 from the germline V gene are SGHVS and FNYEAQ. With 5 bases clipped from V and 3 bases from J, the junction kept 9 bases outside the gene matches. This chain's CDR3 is CASSHKTGLANEKLFF. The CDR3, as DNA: TGTGCCAGCAGCCACAAGACAGGGTTAGCTAATGAAAAACTGTTTTTT.

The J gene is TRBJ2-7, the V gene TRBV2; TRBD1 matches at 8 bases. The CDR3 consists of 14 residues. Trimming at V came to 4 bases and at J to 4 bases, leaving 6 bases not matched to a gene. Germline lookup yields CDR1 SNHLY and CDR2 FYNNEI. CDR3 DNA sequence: TGTGCCAGCAGTGGGGACAGGTGGTTGTACGAGCAGTACTTC. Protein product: CASSGDRWLYEQYF.

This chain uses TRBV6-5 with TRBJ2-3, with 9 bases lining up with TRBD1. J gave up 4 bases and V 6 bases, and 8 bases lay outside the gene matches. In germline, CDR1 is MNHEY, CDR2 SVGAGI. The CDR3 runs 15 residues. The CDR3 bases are TGTGCCAGCAGCTCACGGGACAGGGATCCAGATACGCAGTATTTT. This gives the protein CASSSRDRDPDTQYF.

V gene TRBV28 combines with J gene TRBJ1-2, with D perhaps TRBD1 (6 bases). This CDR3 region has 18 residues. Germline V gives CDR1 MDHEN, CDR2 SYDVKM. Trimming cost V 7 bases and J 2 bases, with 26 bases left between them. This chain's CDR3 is CASKMDRLGGGKNYGYTF. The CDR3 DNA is TGTGCCAGCAAGATGGACCGTTTAGGGGGGGGGAAAAACTATGGCTACACCTTC.